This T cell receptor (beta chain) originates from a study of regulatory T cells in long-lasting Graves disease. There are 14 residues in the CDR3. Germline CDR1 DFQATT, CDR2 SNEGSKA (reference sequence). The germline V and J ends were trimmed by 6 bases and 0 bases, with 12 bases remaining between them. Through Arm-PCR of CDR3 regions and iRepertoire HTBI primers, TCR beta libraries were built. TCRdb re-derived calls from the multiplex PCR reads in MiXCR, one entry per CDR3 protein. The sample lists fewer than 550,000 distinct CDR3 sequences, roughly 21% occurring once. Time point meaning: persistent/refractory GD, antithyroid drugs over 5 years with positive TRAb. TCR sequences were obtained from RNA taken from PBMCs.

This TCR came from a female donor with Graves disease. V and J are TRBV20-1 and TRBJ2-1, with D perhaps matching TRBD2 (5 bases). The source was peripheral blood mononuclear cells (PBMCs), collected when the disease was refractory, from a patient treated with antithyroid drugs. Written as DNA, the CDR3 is TGCAGTGCCCCAGACTACAGCTCCTACAATGAGCAGTTCTTC. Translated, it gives CSAPDYSSYNEQFF.